The 7 T cell receptor beta chains given below trace back to one sample, sequenced in a study of T-cell memory formation after mild COVID-19. Using its own MiXCR run on the 5' RACE reads, TCRdb lists one record per CDR3 protein. The data contain about 280,000 distinct CDR3 sequences, roughly 8% of them singletons. Sequencing was done on a sample of PBMCs or a T cell subset sorted from them (not recorded which). The receptors come from a man aged 18 to 29 who had mild COVID-19 (a few samples of this study predate the infection). Cell type and time point are not known.

The genes are TRBV3-1 and TRBJ1-3; D is perhaps TRBD1 (5 bases). CDR1 and CDR2 (germline): LGHDT, YNNKEL (reference sequence). The CDR3 spans 15 residues. Between the trimmed V and J ends, which lost 1 base and 2 bases, there was a span of 9 bases. This CDR3 reads CASSQAGTPGNTIYF. The DNA for the CDR3 is TGTGCCAGCAGCCAAGCGGGGACGCCTGGAAACACCATATATTTT.

This clonotype was seen only a few times. The V and J genes are TRBV3-1 and TRBJ2-7; the match to TRBD1 covers 7 bases. Germline V CDR1 and CDR2: LGHDT, YNNKEL (reference sequence). With V trimmed by 1 base and J by 3 bases, 9 bases remained unmatched. The CDR3 sequence is 16 residues long. The CDR3 DNA reads as TGTGCCAGCAGCCAAGGAGTGACAGGGCGTAGCTACGAGCAGTACGTC. This gives the protein CASSQGVTGRSYEQYV.

This clonotype was recorded a few times. The chain couples TRBV2 to TRBJ2-5; TRBD2 matches at 10 bases. V lost 7 bases, J lost 2 bases, and 10 bases stayed unmatched. The CDR3 is 16 amino acids. CDR1 and CDR2 from the germline V gene are SNHLY and FYNNEI. Here the CDR3 reads CASTGFTSGEQETQYF. Here the CDR3 DNA reads TGTGCCAGCACCGGGTTTACTAGCGGGGAACAAGAGACCCAGTACTTC.

This clonotype was observed a handful of times. The chain couples TRBV7-3 to TRBJ1-5; D might be TRBD1 (6 bases). V dropped 0 bases and J dropped 0 bases, with 18 bases sitting between them. The CDR3 runs to 19 residues. Germline-derived CDR1 and CDR2 are SGHTA and FQGTGA. CDR3: CASSLTQPGTQYSNQPQHF. The CDR3 nucleotides are TGTGCCAGCAGCTTAACTCAGCCCGGGACACAATATAGCAATCAGCCCCAGCATTTT. The variable domain in full, completed from reference TRBV7-3 and TRBJ1-5, reads GAGVSQTPSNKVTEKGKYVELRCDPISGHTALYWYRQSLGQGPEFLIYFQGTGAADDSGLPNDRFFAVRPEGSVSTLKIQRTERGDSAVYLCASSLTQPGTQYSNQPQHFGDGTRLSIL.

V and J are TRBV4-2 and TRBJ2-3; 9 bases align to TRBD1. V was pared by 5 bases and J by 5 bases, with 5 bases of the junction left unmatched. This CDR3 region has 14 residues. CDR1 LGHNA and CDR2 YNFKEQ come from the germline V gene. This CDR3 is CASSGGQGEDTQYF. CDR3 in DNA: TGTGCCAGCAGCGGGGGACAGGGTGAAGATACGCAGTATTTT.

This clonotype has just a few counts. This chain connects TRBV24-1 to TRBJ2-1; D may be TRBD1 or TRBD2 (6 bases each). The CDR3 has 17 amino acids. The V gene's germline CDR1 is KGHDR and CDR2 SFDVKD. V was shortened by 2 bases and J by 0 bases, with 13 bases between the two germline ends. The DNA for the CDR3 is TGTGCCACCAGTGATTGGAGGGGGGCCTCCTCCTACAATGAGCAGTTCTTC. Its protein is CATSDWRGASSYNEQFF.

The CDR3 sequence is CASSPSGANNEQFF. DNA for the CDR3: TGTGCCAGCAGCCCGAGCGGGGCCAACAATGAGCAGTTCTTC. V is TRBV7-2 and J is TRBJ2-1; 7 bases map to TRBD2. CDR1 and CDR2 from the germline V gene are SGHTA and FQGNSA. Trimming took 5 bases from V and 5 from J; bases not matched to a gene: 6. The CDR3 is 14 residues long.